This entry concerns a single TCR beta chain. This record belongs to a study of blood T cell repertoires in COVID-19. Study information: Some COVID-19 samples were acute and others convalescent; all came from the United States, Italy and Spain. T cells, B-cell-depleted T cells, or PBMCs supplied cDNA or gDNA.

TCRdb's table, derived via immunoSEQ multiplex PCR, lists solely in-frame clones and lacks some. The sample carries 130,000 to 150,000 clones, 84% recorded once. Germline V CDR1 and CDR2: LGHNA, YNFKEQ. The CDR3 covers 18 residues. The junction had 9 bases not matched to a gene; V was cut back by 0 bases and J by 1 base. The clonotype was recovered from a woman aged 45-65 years in a cohort sampled during active or convalescent COVID-19. The specimen sequenced was peripheral blood. The rearrangement links TRBV4-2 to TRBJ2-5; 9 nucleotides agree with TRBD2. CDR3 nucleotide sequence: TGTGCCAGCAGCCAAGATCTTTCGGTAGCGGGGGTCCAAGAGACCCAGTACTTC. The encoded protein is CASSQDLSVAGVQETQYF.